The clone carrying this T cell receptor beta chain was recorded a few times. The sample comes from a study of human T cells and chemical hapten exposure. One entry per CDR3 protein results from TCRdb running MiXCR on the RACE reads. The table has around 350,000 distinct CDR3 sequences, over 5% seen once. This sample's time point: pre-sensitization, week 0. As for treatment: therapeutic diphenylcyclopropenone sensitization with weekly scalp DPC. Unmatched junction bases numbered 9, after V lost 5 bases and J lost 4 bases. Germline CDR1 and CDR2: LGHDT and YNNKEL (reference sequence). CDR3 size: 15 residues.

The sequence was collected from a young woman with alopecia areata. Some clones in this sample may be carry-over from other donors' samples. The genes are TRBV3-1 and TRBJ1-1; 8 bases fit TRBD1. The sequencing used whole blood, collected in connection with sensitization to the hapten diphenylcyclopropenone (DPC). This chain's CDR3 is CASSSRTGLITEAFF. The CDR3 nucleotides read TGTGCCAGCAGCAGCCGGACAGGGCTAATCACTGAAGCTTTCTTT.